The clone carrying this TCR beta chain was picked up many times. The antigen is not known. The data stem from a study of molecular identifiers for immune sequencing clone quantification. About the study: Replicates involved a five-way split of RNA from approximately 20,000 or 100,000 naive CD8 cells, with sequencing of four. General study results and limits: Under 1% of molecules in naive cells, but over 98% of effector molecules, belonged to clones above 20 RNA copies.

TCRdb ran MiXCR on the PCR reads and lists one entry per CDR3 protein. The sample consists of 40,000 to 45,000 distinct CDR3 sequences, approximately 17% of them appearing once. This receptor was identified in a human donor in good health. Some libraries in this study had Jurkat cell RNA spiked in. Material for sequencing was naive CD8+ T cells from blood, with Jurkat cell RNA spiked in. The subset: FACS-sorted CD8+CD4-CCR7+CD45RA+ naive T cells.

The CDR3 DNA reads TGTGCCAGCACTGATTGGGAAGCCGGGGAGCTGTTTTTT. It yields the protein CASTDWEAGELFF. The chain joins TRBV6-2 or TRBV6-3 to TRBJ2-2; D uncertain. Germline CDR1 is MNHEY and CDR2 is SVGEGT. Trimming took 7 bases from V and 6 from J, leaving 12 bases between them. The CDR3 runs 13 residues.